The 5 T cell receptor beta chains below come from one sample, sequenced in a study of blood T cells in healthy people across ages. The second PCR ran about 6 to 11 cycles with a sample-barcoded 5' primer and J-beta primers. One entry per CDR3 protein, called by TCRdb with MiXCR from the 5' RACE reads. Among about a million distinct CDR3 sequences listed, 51% were seen once. Sequencing was carried out using blood. The receptors originated from a woman aged 55-70 years in good health.

The chain has TRBV2 and TRBJ2-3; 10 bases line up with TRBD2. CDR1 is SNHLY and CDR2 is FYNNEI in the germline V gene. The CDR3 spans 14 residues. V trimming: 7 bases; J trimming: 7 bases; junction bases outside the gene matches: 8. The CDR3 sequence: CASNLGLAANTQYF. The CDR3 DNA reads TGTGCCAGCAATCTAGGACTAGCGGCTAATACGCAGTATTTT. The variable domain in full, completed from reference TRBV2 and TRBJ2-3, reads EPEVTQTPSHQVTQMGQEVILRCVPISNHLYFYWYRQILGQKVEFLVSFYNNEISEKSEIFDDQFSVERPDGSNFTLKIRSTKLEDSAMYFCASNLGLAANTQYFGPGTRLTVL.

This clonotype was counted a few times. This chain's CDR3 is CASSLVGLRYNEQFF. The CDR3 coding sequence is TGCGCCAGCAGCTTGGTGGGATTACGGTACAATGAGCAGTTCTTC. This chain uses TRBV5-1 with TRBJ2-1; D is undetermined. V shed 0 bases and J shed 4 bases, with 11 bases lying between them. Looked up from germline, CDR1 is SGHRS and CDR2 is YFSETQ. The CDR3 totals 15 residues.

V and J are TRBV7-6 and TRBJ2-2; D is perhaps TRBD1 (6 bases). The ends were cut back, 5 bases at V and 9 bases at J, with 19 bases in the middle. This CDR3 has 15 residues. CDR1 and CDR2 from the germline V gene are SGHVS and FNYEAQ. The CDR3 sequence is CASSPSPGAPRELFF. Written as DNA, the CDR3 is TGTGCCAGCAGCCCGTCCCCAGGGGCCCCCCGGGAGCTGTTTTTT.

The chain has TRBV4-1 and TRBJ2-4; D is unclear. The end of the DNA fits TRBJ2-5 better, so the J call may be wrong. CDR1 and CDR2 (germline): MGHRA, YSYEKL. The CDR3 runs 15 residues. The CDR3 DNA sequence: TGCGCCAGCAGCCAAGATCCGAGCCCTTGGGAGACCCAGTACTTC. This encodes CASSQDPSPWETQYF.

The rearrangement joins TRBV7-2 to TRBJ2-7; 8 bases fit TRBD2. This CDR3 region has 16 residues. After removal of 1 base from V and 9 bases from J, the junction contained 14 bases not matched to a gene. Germline CDR1 SGHTA, CDR2 FQGNSA. The CDR3 sequence is CASSLGLARERVGQYF. The DNA of the CDR3 is TGTGCCAGCAGCTTAGGACTAGCGAGAGAACGAGTGGGGCAGTACTTC.